The sequence of this T cell receptor beta chain was determined in a study of shared clonotypes between healthy human individuals. The germline CDR1 and CDR2 sequences are LNHDA and SQIVND (reference sequence). V was clipped by 5 bases and J by 1 base; unmatched bases: 7. This CDR3 is built from 17 residues. Generated by immunoSEQ multiplex PCR, the TCRdb table keeps only in-frame clones and is missing some. The profile shows 2 million to 2.5 million clones, approximately 94% of them singletons. The sequence came from a man aged 18 to 29 in good health. Sequenced sample: naive CD4+ T cells sorted from blood. Regarding subset: CD45RA+ positively selected. J is TRBJ2-3 and V is TRBV19, with TRBD2 matching over 12 bases. This chain's CDR3 is CASSGTSGSARTDTQYF. For the CDR3, the DNA is TGTGCCAGTAGTGGGACTAGCGGGTCCGCCCGCACAGATACGCAGTATTTT.